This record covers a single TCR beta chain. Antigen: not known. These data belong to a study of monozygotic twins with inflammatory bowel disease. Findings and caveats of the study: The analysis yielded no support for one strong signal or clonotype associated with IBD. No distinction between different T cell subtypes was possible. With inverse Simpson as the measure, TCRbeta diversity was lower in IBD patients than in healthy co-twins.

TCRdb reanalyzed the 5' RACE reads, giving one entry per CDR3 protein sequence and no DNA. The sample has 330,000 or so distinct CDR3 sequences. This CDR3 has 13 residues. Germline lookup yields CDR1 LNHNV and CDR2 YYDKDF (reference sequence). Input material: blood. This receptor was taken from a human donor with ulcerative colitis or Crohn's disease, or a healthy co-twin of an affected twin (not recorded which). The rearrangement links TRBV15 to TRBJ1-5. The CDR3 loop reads CATSIPSSGPQHF.